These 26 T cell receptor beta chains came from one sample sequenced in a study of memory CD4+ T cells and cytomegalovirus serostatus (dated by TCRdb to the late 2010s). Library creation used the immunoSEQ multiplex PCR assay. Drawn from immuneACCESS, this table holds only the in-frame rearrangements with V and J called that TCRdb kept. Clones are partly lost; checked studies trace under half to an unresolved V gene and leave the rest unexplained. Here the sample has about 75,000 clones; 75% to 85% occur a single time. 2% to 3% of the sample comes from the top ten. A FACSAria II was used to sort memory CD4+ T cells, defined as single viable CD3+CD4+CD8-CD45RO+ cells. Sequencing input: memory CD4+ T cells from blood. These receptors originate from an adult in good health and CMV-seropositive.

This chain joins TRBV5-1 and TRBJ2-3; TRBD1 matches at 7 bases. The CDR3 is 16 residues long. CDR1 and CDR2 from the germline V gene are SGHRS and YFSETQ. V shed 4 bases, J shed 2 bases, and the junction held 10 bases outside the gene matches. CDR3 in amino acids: CASSPSRQGYTDTQYF. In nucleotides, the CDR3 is TGCGCCAGCAGCCCCTCCCGACAGGGATACACAGATACGCAGTATTTT.

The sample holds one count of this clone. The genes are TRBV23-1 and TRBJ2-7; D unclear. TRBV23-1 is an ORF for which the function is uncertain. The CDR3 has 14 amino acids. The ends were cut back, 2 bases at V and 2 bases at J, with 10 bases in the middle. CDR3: CASSQGRAPYEQYF. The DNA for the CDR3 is TGCGCCAGCAGTCAAGGCCGGGCCCCCTACGAGCAGTACTTC.

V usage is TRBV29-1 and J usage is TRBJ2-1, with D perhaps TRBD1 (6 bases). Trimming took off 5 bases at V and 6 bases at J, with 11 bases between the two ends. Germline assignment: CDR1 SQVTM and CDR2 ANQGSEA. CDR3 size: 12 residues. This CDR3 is CSVSRGGNEQFF. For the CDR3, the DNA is TGCAGCGTTTCCAGGGGTGGCAATGAGCAGTTCTTC.

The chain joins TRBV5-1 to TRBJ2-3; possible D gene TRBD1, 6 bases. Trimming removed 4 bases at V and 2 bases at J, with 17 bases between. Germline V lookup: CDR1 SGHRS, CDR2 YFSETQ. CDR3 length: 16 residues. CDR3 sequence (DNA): TGCGCCAGCAGCCCCACAGGACAGCCTTACACAGATACGCAGTATTTT. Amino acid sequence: CASSPTGQPYTDTQYF.

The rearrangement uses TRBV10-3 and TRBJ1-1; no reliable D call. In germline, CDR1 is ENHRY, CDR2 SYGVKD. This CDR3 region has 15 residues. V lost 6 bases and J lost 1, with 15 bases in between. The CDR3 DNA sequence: TGTGCCATCAGCGGAAGGGCGCCGGGGAACACTGAAGCTTTCTTT. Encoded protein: CAISGRAPGNTEAFF.

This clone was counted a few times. The CDR3 DNA reads TGTGCCAGCACGGACAGGGGAGTATTGGATTCACCCCTCCACTTT. It specifies CASTDRGVLDSPLHF. The chain has TRBV27 and TRBJ1-6, with 9 bases fitting TRBD1. The CDR3 is 15 amino acids. Trimming removed 7 bases from V and 8 bases from J; junction bases left unmatched: 9. CDR1 MNHEY and CDR2 SMNVEV come from the germline V gene (reference sequence).

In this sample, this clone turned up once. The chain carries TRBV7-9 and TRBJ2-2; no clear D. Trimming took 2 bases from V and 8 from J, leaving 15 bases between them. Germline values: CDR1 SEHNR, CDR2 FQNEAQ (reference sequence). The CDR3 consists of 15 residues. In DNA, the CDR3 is TGTGCCAGCAGCTTACCGCAAGACGCCCGAGGGGAGCTGTTTTTT. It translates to CASSLPQDARGELFF.

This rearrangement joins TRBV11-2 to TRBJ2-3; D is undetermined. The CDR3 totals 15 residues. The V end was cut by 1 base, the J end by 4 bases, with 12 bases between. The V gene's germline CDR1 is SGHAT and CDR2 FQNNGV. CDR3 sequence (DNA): TGTGCCAGCAGCTTAGGGTGGGGTTCGCCAGATACGCAGTATTTT. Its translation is CASSLGWGSPDTQYF.

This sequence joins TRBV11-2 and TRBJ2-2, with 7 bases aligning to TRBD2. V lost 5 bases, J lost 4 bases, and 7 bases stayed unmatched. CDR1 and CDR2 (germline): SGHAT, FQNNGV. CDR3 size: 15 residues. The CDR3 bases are TGTGCCAGCAGCCGTTGGGGGGGAGTCACCGGGGAGCTGTTTTTT. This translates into CASSRWGGVTGELFF.

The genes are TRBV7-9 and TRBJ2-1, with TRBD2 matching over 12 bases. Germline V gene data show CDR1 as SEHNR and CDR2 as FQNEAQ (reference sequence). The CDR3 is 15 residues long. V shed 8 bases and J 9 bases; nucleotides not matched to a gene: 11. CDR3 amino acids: CASSRTSGKVGEQFF. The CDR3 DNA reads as TGTGCCAGCTCCCGGACTAGCGGGAAGGTCGGTGAGCAGTTCTTC.

CDR3 residues: CAISGPGQGANIQYF. DNA for the CDR3: TGTGCCATCAGTGGGCCGGGACAGGGGGCGAACATTCAGTACTTC. The J gene is TRBJ2-4, the V gene TRBV10-3; 12 bases line up with TRBD1. V lost 4 bases and J lost 7; bases outside the gene matches: 5. The CDR3 has 15 amino acids. Per germline, CDR1 ENHRY and CDR2 SYGVKD.

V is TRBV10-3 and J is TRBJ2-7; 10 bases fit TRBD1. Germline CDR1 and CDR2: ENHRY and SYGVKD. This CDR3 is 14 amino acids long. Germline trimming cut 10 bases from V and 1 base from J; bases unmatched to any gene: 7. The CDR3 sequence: CASKTGGNSYEQYF. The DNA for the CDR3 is TGTGCCAGCAAGACAGGGGGCAATTCCTACGAGCAGTACTTC.

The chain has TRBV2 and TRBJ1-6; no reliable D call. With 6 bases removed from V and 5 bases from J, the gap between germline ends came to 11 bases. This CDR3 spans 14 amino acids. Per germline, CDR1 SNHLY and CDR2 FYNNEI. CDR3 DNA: TGTGCCAGCAGATACGGGAGGAATAATTCACCCCTCCACTTT. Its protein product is CASRYGRNNSPLHF.

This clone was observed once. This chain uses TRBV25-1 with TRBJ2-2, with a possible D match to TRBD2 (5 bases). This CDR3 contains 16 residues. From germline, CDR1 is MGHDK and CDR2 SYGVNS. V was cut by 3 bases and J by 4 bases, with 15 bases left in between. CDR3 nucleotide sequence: TGTGCCAGCAGTGATTCGGGGTGGCGGGCCACCGGGGAGCTGTTTTTT. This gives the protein CASSDSGWRATGELFF.

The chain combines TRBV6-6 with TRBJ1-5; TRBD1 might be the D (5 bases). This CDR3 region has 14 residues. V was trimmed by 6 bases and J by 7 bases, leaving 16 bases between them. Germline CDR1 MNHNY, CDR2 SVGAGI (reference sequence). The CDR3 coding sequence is TGTGCCAGCAGCCCCACGGGGGACGGACAGCCCCAGCATTTT. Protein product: CASSPTGDGQPQHF.

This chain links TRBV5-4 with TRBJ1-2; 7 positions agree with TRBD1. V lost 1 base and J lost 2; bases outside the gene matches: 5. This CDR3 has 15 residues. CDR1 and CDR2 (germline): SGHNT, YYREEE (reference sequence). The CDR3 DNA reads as TGTGCCAGCAGCTTGATAGGGGGCGGCAACTATGGCTACACCTTC. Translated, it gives CASSLIGGGNYGYTF.

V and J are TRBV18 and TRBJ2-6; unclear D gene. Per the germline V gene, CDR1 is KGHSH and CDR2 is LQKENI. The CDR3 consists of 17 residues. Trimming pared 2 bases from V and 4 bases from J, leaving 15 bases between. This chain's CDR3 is CASSPEQPTLGANVLTF. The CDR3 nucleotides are TGTGCCAGCTCACCAGAACAGCCTACTCTGGGGGCCAACGTCCTGACTTTC.

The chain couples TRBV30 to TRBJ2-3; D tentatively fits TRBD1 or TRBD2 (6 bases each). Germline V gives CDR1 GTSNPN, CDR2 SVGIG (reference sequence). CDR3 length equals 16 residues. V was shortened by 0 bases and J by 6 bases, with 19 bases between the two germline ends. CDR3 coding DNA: TGTGCCTGGAGTGTAATACATAGGGGGGCCGGGGATACGCAGTATTTT. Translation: CAWSVIHRGAGDTQYF.

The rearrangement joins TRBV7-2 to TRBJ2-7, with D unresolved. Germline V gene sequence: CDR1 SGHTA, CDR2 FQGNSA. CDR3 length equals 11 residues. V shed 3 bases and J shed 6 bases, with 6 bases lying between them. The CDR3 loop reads CASSFGGEQYF. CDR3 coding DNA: TGTGCCAGCAGCTTCGGCGGCGAGCAGTACTTC.

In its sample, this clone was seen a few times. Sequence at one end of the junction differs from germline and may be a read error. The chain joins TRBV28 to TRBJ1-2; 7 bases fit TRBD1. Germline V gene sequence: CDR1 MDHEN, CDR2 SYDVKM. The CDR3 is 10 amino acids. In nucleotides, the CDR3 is TGTGCCAGCAGTTGGCCGGGACAGCACTTC. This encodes CASSWPGQHF.

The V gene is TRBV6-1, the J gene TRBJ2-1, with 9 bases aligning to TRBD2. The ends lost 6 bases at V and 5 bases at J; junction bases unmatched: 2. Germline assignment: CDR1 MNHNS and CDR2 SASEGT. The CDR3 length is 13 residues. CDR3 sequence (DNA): TGTGCCAGCAGGGCTAGCGGGAACAATGAGCAGTTCTTC. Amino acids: CASRASGNNEQFF.

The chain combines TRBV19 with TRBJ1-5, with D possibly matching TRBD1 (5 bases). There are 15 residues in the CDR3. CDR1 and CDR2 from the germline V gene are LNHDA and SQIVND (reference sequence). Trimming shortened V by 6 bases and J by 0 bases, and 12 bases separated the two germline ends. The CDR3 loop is CASSRGFYSNQPQHF. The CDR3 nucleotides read TGTGCCAGTAGCCGGGGCTTTTATAGCAATCAGCCCCAGCATTTT.

The CDR3 DNA is TGTGCCAGCAGCCCTCAACTAGCGGGGGGGCTCATGTATTTT. Its translation: CASSPQLAGGLMYF. The V and J genes are TRBV9 and TRBJ2-3, with TRBD2 matching 13 bases. The CDR3 loop spans 14 amino acids. V shed 4 bases and J 14 bases; nucleotides not matched to a gene: 10. Germline loops: CDR1 SGDLS, CDR2 YYNGEE.

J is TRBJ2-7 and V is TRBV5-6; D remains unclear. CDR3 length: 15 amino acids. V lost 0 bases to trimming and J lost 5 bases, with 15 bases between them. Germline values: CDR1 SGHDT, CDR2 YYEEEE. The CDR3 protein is CASSLGVGQTDEQYV. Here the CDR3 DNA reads TGTGCCAGCAGCTTGGGGGTAGGGCAGACTGACGAGCAGTACGTC.

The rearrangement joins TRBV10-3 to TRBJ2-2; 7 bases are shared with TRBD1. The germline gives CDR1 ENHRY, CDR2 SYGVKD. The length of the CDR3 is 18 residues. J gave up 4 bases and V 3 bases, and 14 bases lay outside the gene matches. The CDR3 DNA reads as TGTGCCATCAGTGATGGTGGAAGGGGGCGCGGAATCACCGGGGAGCTGTTTTTT. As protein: CAISDGGRGRGITGELFF.

CDR3 region: CASSPTLALGDTQYF. CDR3 in DNA: TGTGCCAGCAGCCCTACGCTAGCATTGGGAGATACGCAGTATTTT. The rearrangement links TRBV5-8 to TRBJ2-3; TRBD2 is a possible D gene (5 bases). V lost 4 bases, J lost 5 bases, and 17 bases lay in between. Germline V gene sequence: CDR1 SGHTS, CDR2 YDEGEE. The CDR3 loop spans 15 amino acids.